This T cell receptor (beta chain) was identified in a study of blood T cells in healthy people across ages (dated by TCRdb to the mid-2010s). Regarding the complete study: Template switching captured roughly one uniquely barcoded TCR beta cDNA molecule per two T cells in model experiments. For two donors (one aged 18 to 29 and one aged 80 or older), the study analyzed two additional independent replicas of 1 million unique cDNA reads from the same blood draw. To avoid experimental bias, donors of different ages were randomly spread across the sequencing lanes. The study measured age-related changes in TCR beta repertoire diversity using deep sequencing normalized with unique cDNA molecular identifiers. The donors were divided into four age groups: young (average around 16 years), middle-aged (approximately 39), aged (approximately 62) and long-lived (more than 75).

V drops 2 bases and J drops 6 bases, leaving 10 bases in between. The cysteine opens and the phenylalanine closes a CDR3 of 13 amino acids. The entry retains the CDR3 DNA only, 39 bases that are in frame from base 1. Per the germline V gene, SNHLY is the CDR1 and FYNNEI is the CDR2. Details on this clonotype: It has no known antigen specificity. Base qualities are not at hand, and no much larger clone is one base apart.

Systemically healthy Caucasian individuals from Russia, around 38 in total and aged about 6 to 100 years, were included as donors. Each donor gave ten milliliters of peripheral blood, drawn into EDTA-treated Vacutainer tubes. PBMCs were isolated by Ficoll-Paque density-gradient centrifugation, with at least 6 million obtained per sample. Trizol reagent was used to extract total RNA from the PBMCs, yielding at least 5.5 micrograms per sample. For every donor, flow cytometry on a PBMC aliquot measured the percentage of naive CD45RAhigh/CD27high T cells. The library was made by 5' RACE. These reads were obtained on an Illumina HiSeq 2500. The second PCR ran for roughly 7 to 11 cycles and used a J-beta primer mix along with a sample-barcoded 5' primer. A unique molecular identifier was introduced onto each TCR beta cDNA molecule by a template-switch 5' adaptor carrying 12 random nucleotides. Each sample yielded at least 2.5 million CDR3-containing paired-end reads. First-strand cDNA was synthesized from all RNA with the Mint cDNA synthesis kit, primed by a TRBC-specific oligonucleotide. Following uracil-DNA glycosylase treatment, all cDNA underwent a first 18-cycle PCR with the universal primers M1SS and BC2_uni_R. The paper's data handling went like this. Each sample was normalized by randomly selecting 1 million high-quality reads, each carrying a distinct molecular identifier. Instead of being binned into consensus sequences, reads with shared molecular identifiers were discarded. CDR3 identification, clonotype clustering and error correction used MiTCR with a Q25 quality threshold and the strictest error-elimination algorithm. A nonparametric unseen species model using Euler transformation provided a lower-bound estimate of total TCR beta diversity. TCRdb cleaned the public reads at Q25 with fastp, built clones with MiXCR and kept in-frame beta chains. Rows are unified per CDR3 protein, each entry keeping the most common DNA and genes. The V and J calls come from TCRdb's annotation, not from the publication. The sample includes approximately 900,000 distinct CDR3 sequences, with roughly 50% observed a single time. The ten biggest clones cover roughly an eighth of the sample.

Overall study outcomes, separate from this receptor: Since profiling was done on bulk unsorted PBMCs, naive and antigen-experienced compartments could not be conclusively compared. Observed TCR beta diversity per million T cells fell roughly linearly with age, and a significant reduction was already apparent by age approximately 41. Observed TCR beta diversity correlated strongly with the percentage of naive T cells measured by flow cytometry. Donor CMV infection status was unknown, potentially confounding age-related changes in expanded clonotypes. The long-lived group showed more naive CD4+ T cells, fewer expanded clones and increased TCR diversity than the aged group, suggesting age selection. Total diversity estimates from one million sequenced T cells were considered lower bounds and underestimates.

The clonotype originates from a man aged 25 to 40 in good health. Rearrangement joined TRBV2 to TRBJ1-1; a tentative D call is TRBD1 (5 bases match). Input material: blood. The nucleotides are TGTGCCAGCAGTGAACAGGGTCTCGCTGAAGCTTTCTTT. Its amino acids are CASSEQGLAEAFF. With the portions outside the CDR3 filled from the reference TRBV2 and TRBJ1-1 genes, the complete variable region becomes EPEVTQTPSHQVTQMGQEVILRCVPISNHLYFYWYRQILGQKVEFLVSFYNNEISEKSEIFDDQFSVERPDGSNFTLKIRSTKLEDSAMYFCASSEQGLAEAFFGQGTRLTVV.